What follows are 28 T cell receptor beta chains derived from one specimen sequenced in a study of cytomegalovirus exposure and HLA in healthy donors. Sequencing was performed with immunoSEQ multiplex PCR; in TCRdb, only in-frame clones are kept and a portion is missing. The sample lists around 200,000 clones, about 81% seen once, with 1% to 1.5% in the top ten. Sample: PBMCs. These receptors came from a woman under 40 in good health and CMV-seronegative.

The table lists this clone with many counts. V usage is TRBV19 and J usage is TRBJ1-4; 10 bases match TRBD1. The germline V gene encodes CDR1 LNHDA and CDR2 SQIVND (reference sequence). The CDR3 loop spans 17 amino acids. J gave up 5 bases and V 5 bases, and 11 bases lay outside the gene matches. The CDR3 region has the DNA TGTGCCAGTAGTGCCCGGGACAGGGGACGCCTGAATGAAAAACTGTTTTTT. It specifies CASSARDRGRLNEKLFF.

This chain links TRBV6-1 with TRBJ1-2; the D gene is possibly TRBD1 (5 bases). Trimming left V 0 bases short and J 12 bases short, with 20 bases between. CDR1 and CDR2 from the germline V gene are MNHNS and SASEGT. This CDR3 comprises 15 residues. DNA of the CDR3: TGTGCCAGCAGTGAAGCGCGGGGGTTTGACGAGTTGGACACCTTC. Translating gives CASSEARGFDELDTF.

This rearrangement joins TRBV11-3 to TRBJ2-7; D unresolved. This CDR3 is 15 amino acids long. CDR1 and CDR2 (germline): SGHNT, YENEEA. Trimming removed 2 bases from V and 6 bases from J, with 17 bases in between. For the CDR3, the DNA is TGTGCCAGCAGCTTACGGGTACTCCGTTTTTCCGAGCAGTACTTC. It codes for CASSLRVLRFSEQYF. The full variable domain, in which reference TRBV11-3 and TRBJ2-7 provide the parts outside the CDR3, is EAGVVQSPRYKIIEKKQPVAFWCNPISGHNTLYWYLQNLGQGPELLIRYENEEAVDDSQLPKDRFSAERLKGVDSTLKIQPAELGDSAVYLCASSLRVLRFSEQYFGPGTRLTVT.

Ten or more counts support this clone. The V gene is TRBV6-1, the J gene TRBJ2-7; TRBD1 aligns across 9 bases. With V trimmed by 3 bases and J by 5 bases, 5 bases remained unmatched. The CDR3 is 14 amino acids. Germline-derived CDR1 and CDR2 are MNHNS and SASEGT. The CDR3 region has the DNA TGTGCCAGCAGTGACGGGACAGGGTCGGACGAGCAGTACTTC. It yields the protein CASSDGTGSDEQYF.

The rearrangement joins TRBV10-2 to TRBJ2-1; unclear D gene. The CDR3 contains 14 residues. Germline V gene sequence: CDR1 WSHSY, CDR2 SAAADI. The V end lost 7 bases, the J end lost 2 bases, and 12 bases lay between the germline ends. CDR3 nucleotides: TGCGCCAGCACTCTCAGTGTTACCTACAATGAGCAGTTCTTC. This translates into CASTLSVTYNEQFF.

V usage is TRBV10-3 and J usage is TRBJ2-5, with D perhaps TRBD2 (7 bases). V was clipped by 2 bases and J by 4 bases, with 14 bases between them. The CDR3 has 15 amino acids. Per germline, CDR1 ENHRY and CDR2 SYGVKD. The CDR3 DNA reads TGTGCCATCAGTGAGGCGGGGGCAAGTGTAGAGACCCAGTACTTC. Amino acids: CAISEAGASVETQYF.

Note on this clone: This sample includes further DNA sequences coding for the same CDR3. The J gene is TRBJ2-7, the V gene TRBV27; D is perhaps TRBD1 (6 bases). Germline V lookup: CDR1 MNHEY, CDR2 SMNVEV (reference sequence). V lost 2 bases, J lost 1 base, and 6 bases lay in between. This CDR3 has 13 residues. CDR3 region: CASSLQGSYEQYF. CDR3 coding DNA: TGTGCCAGCAGTTTACAGGGGTCCTACGAGCAGTACTTC.

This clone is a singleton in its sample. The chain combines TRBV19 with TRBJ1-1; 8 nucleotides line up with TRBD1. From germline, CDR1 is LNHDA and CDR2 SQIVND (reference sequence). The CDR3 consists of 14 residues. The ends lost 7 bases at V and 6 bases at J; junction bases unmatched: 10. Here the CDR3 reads CASMETGAAAEAFF. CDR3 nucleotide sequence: TGTGCCAGTATGGAGACAGGGGCAGCTGCTGAAGCTTTCTTT. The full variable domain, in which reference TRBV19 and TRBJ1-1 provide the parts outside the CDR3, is DGGITQSPKYLFRKEGQNVTLSCEQNLNHDAMYWYRQDPGQGLRLIYYSQIVNDFQKGDIAEGYSVSREKKESFPLTVTSAQKNPTAFYLCASMETGAAAEAFFGQGTRLTVV.

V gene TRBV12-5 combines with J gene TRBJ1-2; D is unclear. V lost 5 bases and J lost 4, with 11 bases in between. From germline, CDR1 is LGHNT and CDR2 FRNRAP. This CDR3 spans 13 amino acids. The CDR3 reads CASGPRASYGYTF. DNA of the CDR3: TGTGCTAGTGGTCCCCGTGCGAGCTATGGCTACACCTTC.

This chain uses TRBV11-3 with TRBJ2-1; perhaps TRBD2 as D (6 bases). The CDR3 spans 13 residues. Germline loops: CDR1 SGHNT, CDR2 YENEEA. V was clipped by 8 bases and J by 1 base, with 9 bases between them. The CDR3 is CASARESYNEQFF. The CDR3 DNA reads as TGTGCCAGCGCTCGGGAGTCCTACAATGAGCAGTTCTTC.

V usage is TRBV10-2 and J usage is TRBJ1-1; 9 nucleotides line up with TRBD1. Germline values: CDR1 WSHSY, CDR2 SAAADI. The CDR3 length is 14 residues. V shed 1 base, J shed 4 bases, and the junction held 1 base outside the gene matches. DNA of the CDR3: TGCGCCAGCAGTGAGTTGACAGGGGGCACTGAAGCTTTCTTT. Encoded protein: CASSELTGGTEAFF.

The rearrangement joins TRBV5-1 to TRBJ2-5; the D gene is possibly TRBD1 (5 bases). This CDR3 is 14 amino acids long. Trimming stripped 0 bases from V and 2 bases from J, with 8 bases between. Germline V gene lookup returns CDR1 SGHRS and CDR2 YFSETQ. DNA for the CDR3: TGCGCCAGCAGCTTGGGACAGCCTCAAGAGACCCAGTACTTC. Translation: CASSLGQPQETQYF.

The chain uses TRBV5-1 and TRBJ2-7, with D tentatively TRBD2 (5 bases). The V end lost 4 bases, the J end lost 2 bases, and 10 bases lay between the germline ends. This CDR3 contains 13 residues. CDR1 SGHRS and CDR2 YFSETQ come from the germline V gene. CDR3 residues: CASSPGITYEQYF. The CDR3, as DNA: TGCGCCAGCAGCCCGGGAATCACCTACGAGCAGTACTTC.

CDR3 DNA sequence: TGTGCCAGCAGCTCCCTCCTTTCCGACAGTTCGGGAGCCTATGGCTACACCTTC. Its protein product is CASSSLLSDSSGAYGYTF. V is TRBV11-2 and J is TRBJ1-2, with D possibly TRBD1 on 5 matching bases. Trimming removed 4 bases at V and 4 bases at J, with 25 bases between. The CDR3 extends over 18 amino acids. The V gene's germline CDR1 is SGHAT and CDR2 FQNNGV.

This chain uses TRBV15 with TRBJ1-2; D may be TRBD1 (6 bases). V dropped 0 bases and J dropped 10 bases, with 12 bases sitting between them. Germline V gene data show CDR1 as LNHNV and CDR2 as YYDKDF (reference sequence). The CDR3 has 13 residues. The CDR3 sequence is CATSRDPTGSYTF. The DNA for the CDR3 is TGTGCCACCAGCAGAGACCCAACAGGGTCCTACACCTTC.

The CDR3 DNA reads TGCGCCAGCAGCGGGGGACTCGCGAACACCGGGGAGCTGTTTTTT. Its translation is CASSGGLANTGELFF. This chain connects TRBV5-1 to TRBJ2-2; maybe TRBD2 (6 bases). V lost 4 bases and J 0 bases, leaving 10 bases between the germline ends. The CDR3 length is 15 residues. Germline CDR1 is SGHRS and CDR2 is YFSETQ.

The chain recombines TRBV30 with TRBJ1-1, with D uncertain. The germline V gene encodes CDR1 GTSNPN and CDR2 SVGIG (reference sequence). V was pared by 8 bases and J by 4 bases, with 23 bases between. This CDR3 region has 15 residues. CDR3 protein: CAAEPFDPQATEAFF. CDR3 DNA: TGTGCCGCCGAACCTTTCGACCCCCAGGCCACTGAAGCTTTCTTT. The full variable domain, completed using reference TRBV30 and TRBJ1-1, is SQTIHQWPATLVQPVGSPLSLECTVEGTSNPNLYWYRQAAGRGLQLLFYSVGIGQISSEVPQNLSASRPQDRQFILSSKKLLLSDSGFYLCAAEPFDPQATEAFFGQGTRLTVV.

The DNA of the CDR3 is TGTGCCAGCAGTGAACTCAAGCACTCACCCCTCCACTTT. It is translated as CASSELKHSPLHF. The V gene is TRBV25-1, the J gene TRBJ1-6; no firm D call. This CDR3 contains 13 residues. The V gene's germline CDR1 is MGHDK and CDR2 SYGVNS. Trimming pared 2 bases from V and 10 bases from J, leaving 9 bases between.

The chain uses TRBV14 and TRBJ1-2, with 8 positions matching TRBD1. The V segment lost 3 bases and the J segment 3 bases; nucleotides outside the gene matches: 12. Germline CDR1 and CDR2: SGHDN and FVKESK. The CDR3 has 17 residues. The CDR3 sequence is CASSHGPGQDYYYGYTF. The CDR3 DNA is TGTGCCAGCAGCCATGGACCGGGACAGGATTACTACTATGGCTACACCTTC.

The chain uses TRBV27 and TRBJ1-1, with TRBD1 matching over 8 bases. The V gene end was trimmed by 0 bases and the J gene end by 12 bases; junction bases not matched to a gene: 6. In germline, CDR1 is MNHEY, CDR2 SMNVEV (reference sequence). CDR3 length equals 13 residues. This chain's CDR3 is CASSLSGTGLSFF. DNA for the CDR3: TGTGCCAGCAGTTTATCCGGGACAGGTCTATCTTTCTTT.

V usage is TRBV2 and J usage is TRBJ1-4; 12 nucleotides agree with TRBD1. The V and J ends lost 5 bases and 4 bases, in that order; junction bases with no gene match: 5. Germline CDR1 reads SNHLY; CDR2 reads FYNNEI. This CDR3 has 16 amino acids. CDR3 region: CASSPGTGGLNEKLFF. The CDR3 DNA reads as TGTGCCAGCAGTCCCGGGACAGGGGGCCTTAATGAAAAACTGTTTTTT.

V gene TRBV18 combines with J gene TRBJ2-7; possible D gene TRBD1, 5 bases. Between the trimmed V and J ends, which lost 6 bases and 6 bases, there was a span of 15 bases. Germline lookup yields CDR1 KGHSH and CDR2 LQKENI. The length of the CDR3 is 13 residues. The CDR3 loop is CASSLMTEGEQYF. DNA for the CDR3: TGTGCCAGCTCTCTCATGACAGAAGGCGAGCAGTACTTC.

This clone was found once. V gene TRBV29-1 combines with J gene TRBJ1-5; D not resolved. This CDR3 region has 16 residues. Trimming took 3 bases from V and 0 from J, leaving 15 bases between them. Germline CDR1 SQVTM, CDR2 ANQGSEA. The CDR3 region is CSVDRLEGHSNQPQHF. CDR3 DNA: TGCAGCGTTGACCGGCTAGAGGGTCATAGCAATCAGCCCCAGCATTTT.

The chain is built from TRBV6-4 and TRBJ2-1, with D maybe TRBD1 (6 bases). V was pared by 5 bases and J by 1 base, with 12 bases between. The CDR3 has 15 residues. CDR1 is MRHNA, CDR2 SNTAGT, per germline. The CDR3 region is CASSTQQGSYNEQFF. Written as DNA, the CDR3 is TGTGCCAGCAGTACCCAGCAGGGGTCCTACAATGAGCAGTTCTTC.

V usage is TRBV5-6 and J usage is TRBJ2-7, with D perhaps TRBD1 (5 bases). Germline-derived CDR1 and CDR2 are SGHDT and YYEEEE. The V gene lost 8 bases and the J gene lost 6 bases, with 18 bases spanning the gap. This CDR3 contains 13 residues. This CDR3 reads CASGGRAVVEQYF. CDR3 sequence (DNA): TGTGCCAGTGGCGGCAGGGCAGTGGTCGAGCAGTACTTC.

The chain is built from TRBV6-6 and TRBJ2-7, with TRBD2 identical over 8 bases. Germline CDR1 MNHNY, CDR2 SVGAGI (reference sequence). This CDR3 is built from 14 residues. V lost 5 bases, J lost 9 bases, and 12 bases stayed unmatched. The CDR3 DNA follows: TGTGCCAGCAGTCACGGGCTAGCGGGTAGCCCGCAGTACTTC. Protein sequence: CASSHGLAGSPQYF.

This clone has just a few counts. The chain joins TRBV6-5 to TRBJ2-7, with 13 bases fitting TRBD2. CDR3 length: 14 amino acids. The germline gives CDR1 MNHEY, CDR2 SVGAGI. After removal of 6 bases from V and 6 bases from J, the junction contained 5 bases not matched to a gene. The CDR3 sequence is CASRAGTSGTEQYF. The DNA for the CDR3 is TGTGCCAGCAGGGCGGGGACTAGCGGGACCGAGCAGTACTTC.

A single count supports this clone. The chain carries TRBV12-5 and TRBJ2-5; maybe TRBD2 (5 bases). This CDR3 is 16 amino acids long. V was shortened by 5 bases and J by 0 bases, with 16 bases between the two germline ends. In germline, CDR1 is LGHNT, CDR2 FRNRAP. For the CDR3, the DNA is TGTGCTAGTGGTGACGGAGGTGGGATGTACCAAGAGACCCAGTACTTC. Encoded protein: CASGDGGGMYQETQYF.